Presented here are 10 T cell receptor beta chains from one specimen sequenced in a study of cytomegalovirus exposure and HLA in healthy donors. Vbeta (60) and Jbeta (13) primers were used in the PCR. The assay was immunoSEQ multiplex PCR, and TCRdb's table has in-frame clones only and misses some. The sample has 60,000 to 70,000 clones, approximately 64% seen once. The sample was PBMCs. These receptors all come from a man between 35 and 55 years old in good health and CMV-seropositive.

The rearrangement joins TRBV19 to TRBJ1-5; D gene unclear. This CDR3 is built from 13 residues. CDR1 is LNHDA, CDR2 SQIVND, per germline (reference sequence). V gave up 4 bases and J gave up 5 bases, with 9 bases separating them. The CDR3 region is CASSREEHQPQHF. The CDR3 DNA reads TGTGCCAGTAGTAGGGAGGAGCATCAGCCCCAGCATTTT.

This chain joins TRBV2 and TRBJ1-2; D is unclear. The length of the CDR3 is 16 residues. Between the trimmed V and J ends, which lost 8 bases and 4 bases, there was a span of 23 bases. The germline CDR1 and CDR2 sequences are SNHLY and FYNNEI. CDR3 protein: CASLREGWPFGYGYTF. The CDR3 DNA sequence: TGTGCCAGCCTCCGGGAGGGCTGGCCTTTTGGCTATGGCTACACCTTC. Based on the CDR3 plus reference TRBV2 and TRBJ1-2, the full variable domain is EPEVTQTPSHQVTQMGQEVILRCVPISNHLYFYWYRQILGQKVEFLVSFYNNEISEKSEIFDDQFSVERPDGSNFTLKIRSTKLEDSAMYFCASLREGWPFGYGYTFGSGTRLTVV.

This clone is hyperexpanded within its sample. The rearrangement links TRBV7-9 to TRBJ2-2, with TRBD2 matching over 8 bases. The J segment lost 4 bases and the V segment lost 5 bases, leaving 18 bases of the junction unmatched. In germline, CDR1 is SEHNR, CDR2 FQNEAQ (reference sequence). The CDR3 consists of 19 residues. This CDR3 reads CASSPKTGTRGPSTGELFF. CDR3 DNA sequence: TGTGCCAGCAGCCCGAAGACCGGGACTAGAGGGCCCAGCACCGGGGAGCTGTTTTTT.

The J gene is TRBJ2-7, the V gene TRBV7-2, with 12 bases matching TRBD2. V shed 5 bases, J shed 5 bases, and the junction held 16 bases outside the gene matches. The V gene's germline CDR1 is SGHTA and CDR2 FQGNSA. This CDR3 is 18 amino acids long. CDR3 region: CASSGTGLAGGRLDEQYF. The CDR3 DNA reads as TGTGCCAGCAGCGGAACCGGTCTAGCGGGAGGGCGTCTGGACGAGCAGTACTTC. Combining the CDR3 with reference TRBV7-2 and TRBJ2-7 gives the whole variable domain GAGVSQSPSNKVTEKGKDVELRCDPISGHTALYWYRQSLGQGLEFLIYFQGNSAPDKSGLPSDRFSAERTGGSVSTLTIQRTQQEDSAVYLCASSGTGLAGGRLDEQYFGPGTRLTVT.

The chain links TRBV9 to TRBJ1-4; no clear D gene. The CDR3 runs to 12 residues. Looked up from germline, CDR1 is SGDLS and CDR2 is YYNGEE. V gave up 0 bases and J gave up 6 bases, with 3 bases separating them. The CDR3: CASSVADEKLFF. The CDR3 coding sequence is TGTGCCAGCAGCGTAGCGGATGAAAAACTGTTTTTT.

The J gene is TRBJ1-2, the V gene TRBV18, with TRBD1 identical over 9 bases. The CDR3 spans 13 residues. Germline assignment: CDR1 KGHSH and CDR2 LQKENI. V lost 3 bases, J lost 7 bases, and 3 bases stayed unmatched. CDR3 protein: CASSPGQGVGYTF. DNA for the CDR3: TGTGCCAGCTCACCGGGACAGGGAGTTGGCTACACCTTC.

The V and J genes are TRBV5-4 and TRBJ2-3, with 7 nucleotides matching TRBD2. Looked up from germline, CDR1 is SGHNT and CDR2 is YYREEE (reference sequence). The trim removed 6 bases at V and 1 base at J, leaving 11 bases unmatched. This CDR3 contains 16 residues. Written as DNA, the CDR3 is TGTGCCAGCACCTTAAAGGGGCTAGCGGGCACAGATACGCAGTATTTT. It codes for CASTLKGLAGTDTQYF.

This clone was observed a handful of times. V usage is TRBV6-1 and J usage is TRBJ1-5, with 8 bases fitting TRBD1. CDR3 length equals 15 residues. Germline V gene data show CDR1 as MNHNS and CDR2 as SASEGT. The V and J ends lost 10 bases and 0 bases, in that order; junction bases with no gene match: 8. DNA for the CDR3: TGTGCCACCCAGGACAGGGTTTATAGCAATCAGCCCCAGCATTTT. Encoded protein: CATQDRVYSNQPQHF.

V is TRBV5-1 and J is TRBJ2-2, with TRBD2 matching 9 bases. The CDR3 contains 14 residues. V shed 7 bases, J shed 3 bases, and the junction held 4 bases outside the gene matches. The germline gives CDR1 SGHRS, CDR2 YFSETQ. The CDR3 sequence is CASGQRGDTGELFF. The CDR3 nucleotides read TGCGCCAGCGGCCAGCGGGGGGACACCGGGGAGCTGTTTTTT. The entire variable domain, with the rest obtained from reference TRBV5-1 and TRBJ2-2, is as follows: KAGVTQTPRYLIKTRGQQVTLSCSPISGHRSVSWYQQTPGQGLQFLFEYFSETQRNKGNFPGRFSGRQFSNSRSEMNVSTLELGDSALYLCASGQRGDTGELFFGEGSRLTVL.

The rearrangement uses TRBV11-3 and TRBJ2-2, with D possibly being TRBD1 (6 bases). This CDR3 spans 10 amino acids. Trimming removed 9 bases at V and 13 bases at J, with 12 bases between. Germline CDR1 SGHNT, CDR2 YENEEA. The CDR3 loop is CARRGGLLFF. The DNA for the CDR3 is TGTGCCAGAAGAGGGGGTTTGCTGTTTTTT.